The clone carrying this T cell receptor beta chain was detected ten times or more. The antigen is unknown. CDR3 length equals 14 residues. Germline V CDR1 and CDR2: SQVTM, ANQGSEA. Trimming left V 4 bases short and J 6 bases short, with 19 bases between. The authors incorporated unique molecular identifiers into the TCR beta cDNA libraries. Yield was some 500,000 cDNA molecules from around 1 to 9.1 million T cells. TCRdb re-called the PCR reads through MiXCR, storing one row per CDR3 protein. The sample shows 160,000 or so distinct CDR3 sequences, 36% of them seen only once. These data are taken from a study of post-analysis software for immune sequencing data. Looking at the study overall: The disease courses spanned relapsing-remitting, secondary progressive and progressive-relapsing forms of multiple sclerosis. Overall study results and limits: F-measure co-clustering was strong for batch-matched samples. Among five TRBV segments more frequent in patients than controls were TRBV5-6, TRBV5-1 and TRBV20-1.

The receptor comes from a girl aged 5-17 years with multiple sclerosis. Sample: blood, taken after autologous hematopoietic stem cell transplantation. The chain recombines TRBV29-1 with TRBJ2-7; a weak D match, TRBD2 (7 bases). CDR3 residues: CSVVMAGEGREQYF. The CDR3 nucleotides are TGCAGCGTTGTAATGGCAGGGGAGGGACGCGAGCAGTACTTC.